The T cell receptor beta chain described here comes from a study of T cell changes during pregnancy in multiple sclerosis. Only in-frame clones appear in the TCRdb table, and some are missing; sequencing was by immunoSEQ multiplex PCR. The repertoire holds 65,000 to 85,000 clones, 80% to 95% seen once, with just under 0.3% in the top ten. In germline, CDR1 is SGHRS, CDR2 YFSETQ. The V gene end was trimmed by 1 base and the J gene end by 0 bases; junction bases not matched to a gene: 0. The CDR3 is 15 amino acids. This specimen consisted of CD4+ T cells from peripheral blood mononuclear cells, obtained after pregnancy. This clonotype originated in a female donor with multiple sclerosis, enrolled in a pregnancy study. The gene calls are TRBV5-1 and TRBJ1-3, with 8 bases that match TRBD1. The CDR3 DNA follows: TGCGCCAGCAGCTTGACAGGGGGCTCTGGAAACACCATATATTTT. Translating gives CASSLTGGSGNTIYF. Using reference TRBV5-1 and TRBJ1-3 for the parts outside the CDR3, the full variable domain is KAGVTQTPRYLIKTRGQQVTLSCSPISGHRSVSWYQQTPGQGLQFLFEYFSETQRNKGNFPGRFSGRQFSNSRSEMNVSTLELGDSALYLCASSLTGGSGNTIYFGEGSWLTVV.